The clone carrying this TCR beta chain was seen more than once but under ten times. The sample is drawn from a study of shared clonotypes between healthy human individuals. The data were produced by immunoSEQ multiplex PCR, yet TCRdb's version contains in-frame clones alone and is incomplete. The data show some 1 million clones, around 75% seen once. The germline gives CDR1 SGHTA, CDR2 FQGNSA. This CDR3 has 15 residues. The V and J ends lost 1 base and 5 bases respectively, with 14 bases between them. The source material was memory CD4+ T cells sorted from blood. Indicated subset: CD45RA-negative fraction. The TCR originated in a man between 18 and 35 years old in good health. This chain joins TRBV7-2 and TRBJ1-2, with a tentative D call TRBD1 (5 bases). The CDR3 reads CASSLVTGAGYGYTF. The CDR3 region has the DNA TGTGCCAGCAGCTTAGTAACCGGGGCGGGGTATGGCTACACCTTC.